The 26 T cell receptor beta chains reported below all come from one sample, sequenced in a study of PD-L1 blockade in urothelial cancer. Specified time point: pretreatment peripheral blood. Using immunoSEQ multiplex PCR, the repertoire was profiled, and TCRdb retains in-frame clones only, with some absent. The table lists some 40,000 clones, about 88% of them singletons, with roughly 25% in the top ten. The starting material was PBMCs, obtained around atezolizumab (anti-PD-L1) treatment. These receptors all stem from a donor aged 40 or older with urothelial cancer.

The rearrangement links TRBV4-1 to TRBJ2-5, with 7 bases aligning to TRBD2. Looked up from germline, CDR1 is MGHRA and CDR2 is YSYEKL. J gave up 7 bases and V 0 bases, and 20 bases lay outside the gene matches. The CDR3 is 19 residues long. The CDR3 coding sequence is TGCGCCAGCAGCCAAGAGGGGGGAGCGGGACTATCCCCACGGGGGACCCAGTACTTC. It translates to CASSQEGGAGLSPRGTQYF.

This clone has more than one count but fewer than ten. The chain carries TRBV18 and TRBJ2-3; 10 nucleotides align to TRBD1. Trimming took 5 bases from V and 3 from J; bases not matched to a gene: 8. This CDR3 contains 16 residues. The germline V gene has CDR1 KGHSH and CDR2 LQKENI. CDR3 bases: TGTGCCAGCTCAGACCGTAGGACAGGGGGGACAGATACGCAGTATTTT. This translates into CASSDRRTGGTDTQYF. Drawing the rest from reference TRBV18 and TRBJ2-3, the complete variable domain is NAGVMQNPRHLVRRRGQEARLRCSPMKGHSHVYWYRQLPEEGLKFMVYLQKENIIDESGMPKERFSAEFPKEGPSILRIQQVVRGDSAAYFCASSDRRTGGTDTQYFGPGTRLTVL.

V usage is TRBV30 and J usage is TRBJ1-2, with 7 bases fitting TRBD1. V shed 1 base, J shed 12 bases, and the junction held 5 bases outside the gene matches. This CDR3 spans 11 amino acids. In germline, CDR1 is GTSNPN, CDR2 SVGIG (reference sequence). The CDR3 loop reads CAWSGGQGDTF. The CDR3 DNA sequence: TGTGCCTGGAGTGGGGGCCAGGGGGACACCTTC.

This sequence joins TRBV4-3 and TRBJ1-1, with no clear D. The V and J ends lost 4 bases and 1 base respectively, with 7 bases between them. This CDR3 region has 13 residues. CDR1 and CDR2 from the germline V gene are LGHNA and YSLEER. CDR3 sequence: CASSLRWNTEAFF. The CDR3 DNA is TGCGCCAGCAGCCTCCGGTGGAACACTGAAGCTTTCTTT.

The chain couples TRBV11-3 to TRBJ2-7; D is unclear. V gave up 3 bases and J gave up 4 bases, with 13 bases separating them. Per germline, CDR1 SGHNT and CDR2 YENEEA. CDR3 length: 14 amino acids. CDR3 loop: CASSLGSGLYEQYF. Written as DNA, the CDR3 is TGTGCCAGCAGCTTGGGTTCGGGTTTATACGAGCAGTACTTC. Full variable domain (missing parts from reference TRBV11-3 and TRBJ2-7): EAGVVQSPRYKIIEKKQPVAFWCNPISGHNTLYWYLQNLGQGPELLIRYENEEAVDDSQLPKDRFSAERLKGVDSTLKIQPAELGDSAVYLCASSLGSGLYEQYFGPGTRLTVT.

The chain is built from TRBV6-5 and TRBJ1-2; the match to TRBD1 covers 7 bases. Germline-derived CDR1 and CDR2 are MNHEY and SVGAGI. Losses at the gene ends were 1 base for V and 11 bases for J; bases not matched to a gene: 10. CDR3 length equals 14 residues. CDR3 in amino acids: CASSYWTGAPWYTF. In DNA, the CDR3 is TGTGCCAGCAGTTACTGGACAGGTGCACCTTGGTACACCTTC.

This clone occurred once. The rearrangement links TRBV6-6 to TRBJ2-4; 7 nucleotides line up with TRBD2. V lost 2 bases, J lost 0 bases, and 4 bases stayed unmatched. The CDR3 totals 16 residues. Per germline, CDR1 MNHNY and CDR2 SVGAGI (reference sequence). CDR3 sequence (DNA): TGTGCCAGCAGTTACGCTAGCGGTCTAGCCAAAAACATTCAGTACTTC. Translation gives CASSYASGLAKNIQYF.

V is TRBV28 and J is TRBJ2-7; 8 bases line up with TRBD1. This CDR3 is built from 13 residues. Germline CDR1 reads MDHEN; CDR2 reads SYDVKM. After removal of 7 bases from V and 6 bases from J, the junction contained 8 bases not matched to a gene. This CDR3 reads CASMAGGIGEQYF. For the CDR3, the DNA is TGTGCCAGCATGGCAGGGGGCATTGGCGAGCAGTACTTC. The complete variable domain, with remaining parts taken from reference TRBV28 and TRBJ2-7, reads DVKVTQSSRYLVKRTGEKVFLECVQDMDHENMFWYRQDPGLGLRLIYFSYDVKMKEKGDIPEGYSVSREKKERFSLILESASTNQTSMYLCASMAGGIGEQYFGPGTRLTVT.

The rearrangement uses TRBV7-2 and TRBJ2-1, with 8 bases aligning to TRBD2. Trimming removed 5 bases from V and 3 bases from J; junction bases left unmatched: 6. Germline-derived CDR1 and CDR2 are SGHTA and FQGNSA. The CDR3 runs to 15 residues. The CDR3 protein is CASSPWAGGYNEQFF. CDR3 nucleotide sequence: TGTGCCAGCAGCCCCTGGGCGGGAGGCTACAATGAGCAGTTCTTC.

The chain joins TRBV5-1 to TRBJ2-3; 7 bases align to TRBD2. This CDR3 is 13 amino acids long. The germline V gene has CDR1 SGHRS and CDR2 YFSETQ. Trimming cost V 4 bases and J 5 bases; bases outside gene matches: 4. The CDR3 protein is CASSVPGGDTQYF. As DNA, the CDR3 is TGCGCCAGCAGCGTCCCGGGGGGAGATACGCAGTATTTT.

This chain links TRBV19 with TRBJ2-1; 7 nucleotides agree with TRBD2. Trimming took 9 bases from V and 9 from J; bases not matched to a gene: 11. Germline CDR1 LNHDA, CDR2 SQIVND (reference sequence). This CDR3 is built from 13 residues. In DNA, the CDR3 is TGTGCCAGCAAGAGAGGGAGGGATGTTGAGCAGTTCTTC. It specifies CASKRGRDVEQFF.

The genes are TRBV18 and TRBJ1-3; D is possibly TRBD1 (5 bases). The CDR3 contains 17 residues. Germline CDR1 KGHSH, CDR2 LQKENI. Trimming shortened V by 4 bases and J by 1 base, and 17 bases separated the two germline ends. In DNA form, the CDR3 reads TGTGCCAGCTCACGAGTCGTCGGGGGGGGATCTGGAAACACCATATATTTT. Translated: CASSRVVGGGSGNTIYF.

The chain couples TRBV10-3 to TRBJ2-1; 7 nucleotides agree with TRBD1. Germline V gene data show CDR1 as ENHRY and CDR2 as SYGVKD. J lost 3 bases, V lost 6 bases, and 8 bases had no gene match. The CDR3 is 15 amino acids. The CDR3 region has the DNA TGTGCCATCAGCGAGGGACAGCTCCTCTACAATGAGCAGTTCTTC. Translated, it gives CAISEGQLLYNEQFF.

V is TRBV5-1 and J is TRBJ2-5; 8 nucleotides agree with TRBD2. J was trimmed by 9 bases and V by 4 bases; bases with no gene match: 11. Per germline, CDR1 SGHRS and CDR2 YFSETQ. The CDR3 runs 14 residues. The CDR3: CASSRSAGGEAQYF. CDR3 in DNA: TGCGCCAGCAGCCGGAGCGCGGGGGGCGAGGCCCAGTACTTC.

In this sample, this clone turned up a few times. V gene TRBV4-1 combines with J gene TRBJ2-1; TRBD2 aligns across 11 bases. CDR3 length: 17 residues. Germline V gives CDR1 MGHRA, CDR2 YSYEKL. Unmatched junction bases numbered 10, after V lost 4 bases and J lost 5 bases. The CDR3, as DNA: TGCGCCAGCAGCCCCCGCTTCCCTAGCGGGGGGAACAATGAGCAGTTCTTC. Protein sequence: CASSPRFPSGGNNEQFF.

The V call is TRBV27, the J call TRBJ2-1, with 9 bases identical to TRBD1. Trimming cost V 6 bases and J 8 bases; bases outside gene matches: 11. The CDR3 totals 15 residues. CDR1 and CDR2 from the germline V gene are MNHEY and SMNVEV (reference sequence). The CDR3 DNA sequence: TGTGCCAGCAGCCAAAGACAGGGGGTAGGGGATGAGCAGTTCTTC. It codes for CASSQRQGVGDEQFF.

V usage is TRBV5-1 and J usage is TRBJ2-7, with D possibly TRBD1 on 6 matching bases. This CDR3 has 14 residues. V lost 4 bases and J lost 3, with 14 bases in between. The germline CDR1 and CDR2 sequences are SGHRS and YFSETQ. The CDR3 reads CASSADRQIYEQYF. Here the CDR3 DNA reads TGCGCCAGCAGCGCCGACAGGCAGATCTACGAGCAGTACTTC.

This rearrangement joins TRBV7-8 to TRBJ2-3; 14 bases line up with TRBD2. V dropped 1 base and J dropped 5; count of bases not matched to a gene: 5. The CDR3 length is 17 residues. CDR1 is SGHVS, CDR2 FQNEAQ, per germline. Here the CDR3 reads CASSLDRLAGGVDTQYF. CDR3 coding DNA: TGTGCCAGCAGCTTAGACAGACTAGCGGGAGGGGTAGATACGCAGTATTTT.

The chain has TRBV7-6 and TRBJ1-2; D is ambiguous. This CDR3 has 14 amino acids. The V and J ends lost 3 bases and 7 bases respectively, with 15 bases between them. Per germline, CDR1 SGHVS and CDR2 FNYEAQ. The CDR3 region has the DNA TGTGCCAGCAGCTTCGGCGGGGATCGGGCTGGCTACACCTTC. Encoded protein: CASSFGGDRAGYTF.

This clone was observed once. V is TRBV11-3 and J is TRBJ2-7; D remains unclear. The V gene's germline CDR1 is SGHNT and CDR2 YENEEA. Trimming took 1 base from V and 10 from J, leaving 11 bases between them. The CDR3 is 12 amino acids. The CDR3 sequence: CASSLGPDIQYF. As DNA, the CDR3 is TGTGCCAGCAGCTTAGGGCCTGACATACAGTACTTC.

The chain has TRBV18 and TRBJ2-1, with TRBD2 matching 15 bases. Germline V gives CDR1 KGHSH, CDR2 LQKENI. CDR3 length: 18 residues. With V trimmed by 3 bases and J by 4 bases, 7 bases remained unmatched. This CDR3 reads CASSPAGLAGGIYNEQFF. Written as DNA, the CDR3 is TGTGCCAGCTCACCCGCAGGACTAGCGGGAGGGATTTACAATGAGCAGTTCTTC.

The chain links TRBV18 to TRBJ2-3; 13 nucleotides match TRBD2. Germline CDR1 KGHSH, CDR2 LQKENI. CDR3 length equals 15 residues. The J segment lost 6 bases and the V segment lost 3 bases, leaving 3 bases of the junction unmatched. CDR3 loop: CASSPRTSGGDTQYF. The CDR3 region has the DNA TGTGCCAGCTCACCCCGGACTAGCGGGGGCGATACGCAGTATTTT.

V usage is TRBV19 and J usage is TRBJ2-7; TRBD2 matches at 8 bases. Germline V lookup: CDR1 LNHDA, CDR2 SQIVND (reference sequence). V dropped 6 bases and J dropped 6; count of bases not matched to a gene: 7. The CDR3 is 13 residues long. The chain's CDR3 is CASSPRSGAEQYF. In nucleotides, the CDR3 is TGTGCCAGTAGCCCCCGTAGCGGGGCCGAGCAGTACTTC. Combining the CDR3 with reference TRBV19 and TRBJ2-7 gives the whole variable domain DGGITQSPKYLFRKEGQNVTLSCEQNLNHDAMYWYRQDPGQGLRLIYYSQIVNDFQKGDIAEGYSVSREKKESFPLTVTSAQKNPTAFYLCASSPRSGAEQYFGPGTRLTVT.

The chain has TRBV7-9 and TRBJ2-3, with TRBD1 as a possible D gene (5 bases). There are 17 residues in the CDR3. V was cut by 5 bases and J by 4 bases, with 22 bases left in between. Per germline, CDR1 SEHNR and CDR2 FQNEAQ (reference sequence). The CDR3 bases are TGTGCCAGCAGCCTAGGGTGGGGCTCCGGTGTCGCAGATACGCAGTATTTT. Protein product: CASSLGWGSGVADTQYF.

This clone was recorded once. The chain combines TRBV5-8 with TRBJ2-5; perhaps TRBD2 as D (7 bases). There are 14 residues in the CDR3. Germline assignment: CDR1 SGHTS and CDR2 YDEGEE. V lost 0 bases to trimming and J lost 5 bases, with 11 bases between them. CDR3 loop: CASSLAGRGETQYF. The CDR3 coding sequence is TGTGCCAGCAGCTTGGCAGGGAGGGGGGAGACCCAGTACTTC. The full variable domain, with the rest looked up from reference TRBV5-8 and TRBJ2-5, is EAGVTQSPTHLIKTRGQQATLRCSPISGHTSVYWYQQALGLGLQFLLWYDEGEERNRGNFPPRFSGRQFPNYSSELNVNALELEDSALYLCASSLAGRGETQYFGPGTRLLVL.

The chain joins TRBV4-2 to TRBJ1-1; no firm D call. The CDR3 runs 15 residues. The V end lost 4 bases, the J end lost 1 base, and 13 bases lay between the germline ends. Germline values: CDR1 LGHNA, CDR2 YNFKEQ. The DNA for the CDR3 is TGTGCCAGCAGCCGTGAGCTCCAGGCGAACACTGAAGCTTTCTTT. It codes for CASSRELQANTEAFF.